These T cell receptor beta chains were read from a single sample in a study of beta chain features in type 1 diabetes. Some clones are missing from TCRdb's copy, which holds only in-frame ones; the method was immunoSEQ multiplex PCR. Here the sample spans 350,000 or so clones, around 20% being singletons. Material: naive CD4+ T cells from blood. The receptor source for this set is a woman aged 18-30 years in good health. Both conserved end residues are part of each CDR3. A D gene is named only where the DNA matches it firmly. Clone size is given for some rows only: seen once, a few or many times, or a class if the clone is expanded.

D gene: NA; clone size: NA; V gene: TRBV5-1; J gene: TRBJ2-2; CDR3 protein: CASSFGRTNTGELFF; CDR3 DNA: TGCGCCAGCAGCTTTGGCAGAACGAACACCGGGGAGCTGTTTTTT
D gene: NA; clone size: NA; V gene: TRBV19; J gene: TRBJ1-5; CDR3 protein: CASSILATGNQPQHF; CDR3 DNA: TGTGCCAGTAGTATTCTAGCCACGGGCAATCAGCCCCAGCATTTT
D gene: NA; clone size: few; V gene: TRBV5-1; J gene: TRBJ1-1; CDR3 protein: CASSPSGEGTEAFF; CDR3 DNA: TGCGCCAGCAGCCCTTCCGGGGAAGGCACTGAAGCTTTCTTT
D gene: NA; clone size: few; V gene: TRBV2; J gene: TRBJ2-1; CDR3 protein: CASSETDSNEFF; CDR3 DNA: TGTGCCAGCAGTGAAACAGACAGTAATGAGTTCTTC
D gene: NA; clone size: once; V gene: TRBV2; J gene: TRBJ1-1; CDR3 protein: CASSADWNTEAFF; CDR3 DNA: TGTGCCAGCAGCGCTGACTGGAACACTGAAGCTTTCTTT
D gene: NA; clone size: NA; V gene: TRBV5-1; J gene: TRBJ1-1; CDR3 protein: CASGRGTRNTEAFF; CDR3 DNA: TGCGCCAGCGGAAGGGGGACAAGGAACACTGAAGCTTTCTTT
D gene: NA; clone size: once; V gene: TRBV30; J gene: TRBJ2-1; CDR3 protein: CAWMGIGYNEQFF; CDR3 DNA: TGTGCCTGGATGGGCATCGGTTACAATGAGCAGTTCTTC
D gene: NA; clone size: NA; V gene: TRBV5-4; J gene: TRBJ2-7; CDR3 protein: CASSPNRVSYEQYF; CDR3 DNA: TGTGCCAGCAGCCCCAACAGGGTCTCCTACGAGCAGTACTTC
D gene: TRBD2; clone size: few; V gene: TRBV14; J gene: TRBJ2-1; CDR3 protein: CASSHRTSGSSGNEQFF; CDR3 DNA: TGTGCCAGCAGCCACCGGACTAGCGGGAGTTCGGGCAATGAGCAGTTCTTC
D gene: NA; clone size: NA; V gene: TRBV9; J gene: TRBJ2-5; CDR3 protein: CASSVDRQETQYF; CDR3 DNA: TGTGCCAGCAGCGTAGACAGACAAGAGACCCAGTACTTC
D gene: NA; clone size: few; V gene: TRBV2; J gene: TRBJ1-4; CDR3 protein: CASSGTRANEKLFF; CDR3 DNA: TGTGCCAGCAGTGGGACAAGAGCTAATGAAAAACTGTTTTTT
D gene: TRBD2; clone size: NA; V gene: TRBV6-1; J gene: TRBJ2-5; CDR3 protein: CASSASTSGRPSTQYF; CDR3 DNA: TGTGCCAGCAGTGCTTCGACTAGCGGGAGACCAAGCACCCAGTACTTC
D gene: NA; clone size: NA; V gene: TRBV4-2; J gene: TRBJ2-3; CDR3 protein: CASSQGEVRADTQYF; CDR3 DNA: TGTGCCAGCAGCCAAGGGGAAGTGAGGGCAGATACGCAGTATTTT
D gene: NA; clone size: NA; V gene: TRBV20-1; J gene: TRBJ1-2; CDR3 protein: CRIRGKNGYTF; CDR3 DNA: TGCAGGATCAGGGGAAAGAATGGCTACACCTTC
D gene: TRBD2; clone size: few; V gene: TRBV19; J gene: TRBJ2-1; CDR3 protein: CASSILTSGSNEQFF; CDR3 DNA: TGTGCCAGTAGTATATTGACTAGCGGGAGTAATGAGCAGTTCTTC
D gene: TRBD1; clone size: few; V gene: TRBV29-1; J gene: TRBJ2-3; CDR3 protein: CSVGTAYTDTQYF; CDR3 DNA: TGCAGCGTAGGGACAGCTTACACAGATACGCAGTATTTT
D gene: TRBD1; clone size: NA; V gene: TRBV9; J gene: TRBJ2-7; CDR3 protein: CASSVGTGGSYEQYF; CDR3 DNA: TGTGCCAGCAGCGTAGGAACAGGGGGGTCCTACGAGCAGTACTTC
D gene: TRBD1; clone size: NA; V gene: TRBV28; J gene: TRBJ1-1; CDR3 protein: CASSLGNRGYTEAFF; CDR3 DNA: TGTGCCAGCAGTTTGGGGAACAGGGGTTACACTGAAGCTTTCTTT
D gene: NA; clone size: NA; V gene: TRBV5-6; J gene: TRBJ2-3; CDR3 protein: CASSLTTGVTDTQYF; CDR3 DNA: TGTGCCAGCAGCTTGACCACGGGAGTGACAGATACGCAGTATTTT
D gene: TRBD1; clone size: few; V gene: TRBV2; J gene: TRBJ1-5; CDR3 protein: CASSWTGVGQPQHF; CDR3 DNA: TGTGCCAGCAGTTGGACAGGGGTCGGTCAGCCCCAGCATTTT
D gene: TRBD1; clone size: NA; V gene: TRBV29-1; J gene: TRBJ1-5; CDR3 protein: CSVVDRGNQPQHF; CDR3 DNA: TGCAGCGTTGTCGACAGGGGGAATCAGCCCCAGCATTTT
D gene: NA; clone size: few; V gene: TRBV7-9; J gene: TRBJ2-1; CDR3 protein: CASSGDEQFF; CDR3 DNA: TGTGCCAGTTCAGGGGATGAGCAGTTCTTC
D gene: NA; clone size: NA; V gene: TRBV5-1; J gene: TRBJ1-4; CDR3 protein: CASSSTLGSDRLFF; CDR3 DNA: TGCGCCAGCAGCTCGACTCTTGGGAGTGATAGACTGTTTTTT
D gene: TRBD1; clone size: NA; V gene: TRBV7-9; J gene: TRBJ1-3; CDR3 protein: CASSPDRANGNTIYF; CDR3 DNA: TGTGCCAGCAGCCCGGACAGGGCGAATGGAAACACCATATATTTT
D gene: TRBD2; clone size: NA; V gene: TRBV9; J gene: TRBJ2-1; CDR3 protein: CASSVVSGGAIQFF; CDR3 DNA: TGTGCCAGCAGCGTAGTTAGCGGGGGGGCAATTCAGTTCTTC
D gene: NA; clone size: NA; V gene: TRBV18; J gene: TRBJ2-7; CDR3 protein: CASSPQDLTGEQYF; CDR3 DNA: TGTGCCAGCTCACCACAGGACTTGACGGGGGAGCAGTACTTC
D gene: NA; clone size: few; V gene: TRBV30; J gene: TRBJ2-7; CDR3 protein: CAWSVSGPYEQYF; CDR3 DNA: TGTGCCTGGAGTGTGTCAGGGCCCTACGAGCAGTACTTC
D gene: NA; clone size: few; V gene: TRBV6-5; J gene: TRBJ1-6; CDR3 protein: CASSGHDNSPLHF; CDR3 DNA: TGTGCCAGCAGTGGACATGACAATTCACCCCTCCACTTT
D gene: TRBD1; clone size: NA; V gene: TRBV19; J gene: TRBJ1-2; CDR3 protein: CASSTGTDESYGYTF; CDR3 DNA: TGTGCCAGTAGTACCGGGACAGACGAAAGCTATGGCTACACCTTC
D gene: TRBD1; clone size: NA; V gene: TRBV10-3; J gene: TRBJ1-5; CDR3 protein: CAISAGTGNNQPQHF; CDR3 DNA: TGTGCCATCAGTGCCGGGACAGGGAACAATCAGCCCCAGCATTTT
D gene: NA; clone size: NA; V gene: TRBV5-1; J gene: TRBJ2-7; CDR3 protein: CASSLGAESYEQYF; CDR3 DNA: TGCGCCAGCAGCTTGGGGGCCGAATCCTACGAGCAGTACTTC
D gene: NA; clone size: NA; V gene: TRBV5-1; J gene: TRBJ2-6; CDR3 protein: CASSDLLTTSGANVLTF; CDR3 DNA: TGCGCCAGCAGCGACTTATTGACCACCTCTGGGGCCAACGTCCTGACTTTC
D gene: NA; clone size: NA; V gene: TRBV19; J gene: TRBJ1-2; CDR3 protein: CASSMASNYGYTF; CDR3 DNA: TGTGCCAGTAGTATGGCCTCTAACTATGGCTACACCTTC
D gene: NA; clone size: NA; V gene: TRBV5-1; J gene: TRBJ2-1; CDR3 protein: CASSLGRGDEQFF; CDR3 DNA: TGCGCCAGCAGCTTGGGCCGAGGCGATGAGCAGTTCTTC
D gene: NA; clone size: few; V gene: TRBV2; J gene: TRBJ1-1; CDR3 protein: CASSLDMNTEAFF; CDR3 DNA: TGTGCCAGCAGTCTCGACATGAACACTGAAGCTTTCTTT
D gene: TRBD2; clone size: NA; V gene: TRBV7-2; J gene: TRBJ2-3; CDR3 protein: CASSIGLAGDTQYF; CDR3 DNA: TGTGCCAGCAGCATTGGACTAGCGGGAGATACGCAGTATTTT
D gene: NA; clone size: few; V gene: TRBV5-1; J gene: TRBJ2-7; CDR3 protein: CASSLRAGLYEQYF; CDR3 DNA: TGCGCCAGCAGCTTGCGGGCAGGGCTGTACGAGCAGTACTTC
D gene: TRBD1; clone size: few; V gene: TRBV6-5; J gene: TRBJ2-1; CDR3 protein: CASSYQDRAYNEQFF; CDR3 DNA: TGTGCCAGCAGTTACCAGGACAGGGCTTACAATGAGCAGTTCTTC
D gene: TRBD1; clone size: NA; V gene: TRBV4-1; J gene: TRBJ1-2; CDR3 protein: CASSHRDRGVGYTF; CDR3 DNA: TGCGCCAGCAGCCACCGGGACAGGGGGGTTGGCTACACCTTC
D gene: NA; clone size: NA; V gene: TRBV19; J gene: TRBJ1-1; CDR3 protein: CASSIAPGTEAFF; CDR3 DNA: TGTGCCAGTAGTATAGCGCCAGGCACTGAAGCTTTCTTT
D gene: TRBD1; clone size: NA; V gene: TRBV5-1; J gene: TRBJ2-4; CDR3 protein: CASSAADRGRAKNIQYF; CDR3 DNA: TGCGCCAGCAGCGCCGCTGACAGGGGAAGGGCCAAAAACATTCAGTACTTC
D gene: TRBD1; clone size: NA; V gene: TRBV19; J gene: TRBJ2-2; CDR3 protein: CASRARTGNTGELFF; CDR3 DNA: TGTGCCAGTCGTGCTCGGACAGGAAACACCGGGGAGCTGTTTTTT
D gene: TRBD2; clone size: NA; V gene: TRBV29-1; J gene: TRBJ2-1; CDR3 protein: CSPKGTSGRWDEQFF; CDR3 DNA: TGCAGCCCCAAGGGGACTAGCGGTCGTTGGGATGAGCAGTTCTTC
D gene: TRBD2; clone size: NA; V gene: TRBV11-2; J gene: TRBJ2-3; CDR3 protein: CASSPLAGPVADTQYF; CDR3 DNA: TGTGCCAGCAGCCCTCTAGCGGGGCCGGTGGCAGATACGCAGTATTTT
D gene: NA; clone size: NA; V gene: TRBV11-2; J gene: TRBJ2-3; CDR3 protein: CASSLVGGVGDTQYF; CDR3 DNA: TGTGCCAGCAGCTTAGTGGGTGGTGTCGGGGATACGCAGTATTTT
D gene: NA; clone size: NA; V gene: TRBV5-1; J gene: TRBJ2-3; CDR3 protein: CASSLGTPTDTQYF; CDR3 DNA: TGCGCCAGCAGCTTGGGGACTCCCACAGATACGCAGTATTTT
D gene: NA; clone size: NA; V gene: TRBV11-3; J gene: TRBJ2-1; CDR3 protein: CASSSDEDEQFF; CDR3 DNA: TGTGCCAGCAGCTCCGATGAGGATGAGCAGTTCTTC
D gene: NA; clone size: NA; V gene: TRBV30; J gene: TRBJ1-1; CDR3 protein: CAWRGGTMNTEAFF; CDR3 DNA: TGTGCCTGGAGAGGCGGAACAATGAACACTGAAGCTTTCTTT
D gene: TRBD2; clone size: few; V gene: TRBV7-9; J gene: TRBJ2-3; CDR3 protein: CASSPQGLAFTDTQYF; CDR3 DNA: TGTGCCAGCAGCCCCCAAGGACTAGCGTTTACAGATACGCAGTATTTT